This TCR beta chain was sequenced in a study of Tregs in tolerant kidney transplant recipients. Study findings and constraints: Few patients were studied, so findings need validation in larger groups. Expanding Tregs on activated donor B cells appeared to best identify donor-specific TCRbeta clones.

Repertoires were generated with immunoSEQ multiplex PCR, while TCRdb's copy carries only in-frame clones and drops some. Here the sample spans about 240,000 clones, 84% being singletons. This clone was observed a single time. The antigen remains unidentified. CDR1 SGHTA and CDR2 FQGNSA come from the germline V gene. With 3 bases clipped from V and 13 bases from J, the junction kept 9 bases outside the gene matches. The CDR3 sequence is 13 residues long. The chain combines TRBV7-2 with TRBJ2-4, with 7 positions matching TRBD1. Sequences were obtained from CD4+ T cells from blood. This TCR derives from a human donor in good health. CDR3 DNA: TGTGCCAGCAGCTTTCCGGACAGGCCGACACAGTACTTC. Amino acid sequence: CASSFPDRPTQYF.